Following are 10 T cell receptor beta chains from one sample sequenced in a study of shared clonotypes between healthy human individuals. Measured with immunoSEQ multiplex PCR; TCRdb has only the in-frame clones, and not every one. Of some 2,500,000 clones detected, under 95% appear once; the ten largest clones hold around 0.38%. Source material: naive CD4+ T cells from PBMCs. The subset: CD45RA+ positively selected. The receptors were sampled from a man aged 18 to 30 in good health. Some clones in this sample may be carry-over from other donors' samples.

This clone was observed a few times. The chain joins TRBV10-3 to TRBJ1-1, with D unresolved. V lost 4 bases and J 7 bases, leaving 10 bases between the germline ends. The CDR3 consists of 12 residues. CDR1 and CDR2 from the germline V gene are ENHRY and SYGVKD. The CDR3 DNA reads TGTGCCATCAGTGGGACCCCGTATGAAGCTTTCTTT. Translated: CAISGTPYEAFF.

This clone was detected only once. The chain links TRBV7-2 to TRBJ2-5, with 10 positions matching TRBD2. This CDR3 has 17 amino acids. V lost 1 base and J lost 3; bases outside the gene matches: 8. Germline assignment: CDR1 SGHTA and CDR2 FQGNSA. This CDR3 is CASSLGLAGVGEETQYF. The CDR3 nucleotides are TGTGCCAGCAGCTTAGGGCTAGCGGGAGTTGGAGAAGAGACCCAGTACTTC.

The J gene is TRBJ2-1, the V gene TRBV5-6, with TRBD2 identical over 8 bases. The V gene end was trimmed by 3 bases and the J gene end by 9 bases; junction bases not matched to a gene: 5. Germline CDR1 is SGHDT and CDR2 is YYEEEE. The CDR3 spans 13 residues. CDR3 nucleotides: TGTGCCAGCAGCTGGGTAGCGGGAACTGAGCAGTTCTTC. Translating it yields CASSWVAGTEQFF.

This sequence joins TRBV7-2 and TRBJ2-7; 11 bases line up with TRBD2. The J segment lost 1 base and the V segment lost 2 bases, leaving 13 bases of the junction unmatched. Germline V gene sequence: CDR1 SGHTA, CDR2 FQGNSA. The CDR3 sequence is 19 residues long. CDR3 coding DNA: TGTGCCAGCAGCTTAAACAGGGGGCTTCTAGCGGGAGGATCCTACGAGCAGTACTTC. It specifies CASSLNRGLLAGGSYEQYF.

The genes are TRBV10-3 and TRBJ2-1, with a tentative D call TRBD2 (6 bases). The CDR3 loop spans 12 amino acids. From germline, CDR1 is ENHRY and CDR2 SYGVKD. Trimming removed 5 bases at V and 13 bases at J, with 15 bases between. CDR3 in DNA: TGTGCCATCAGTCTTAGCGGACTTTACCAGTTCTTC. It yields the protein CAISLSGLYQFF.

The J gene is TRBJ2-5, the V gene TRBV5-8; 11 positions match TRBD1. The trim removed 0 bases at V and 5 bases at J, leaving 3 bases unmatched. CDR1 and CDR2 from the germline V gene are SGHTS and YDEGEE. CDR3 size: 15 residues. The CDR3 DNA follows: TGTGCCAGCAGCTTGGCCGGGACAGGGGGGGAGACCCAGTACTTC. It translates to CASSLAGTGGETQYF.

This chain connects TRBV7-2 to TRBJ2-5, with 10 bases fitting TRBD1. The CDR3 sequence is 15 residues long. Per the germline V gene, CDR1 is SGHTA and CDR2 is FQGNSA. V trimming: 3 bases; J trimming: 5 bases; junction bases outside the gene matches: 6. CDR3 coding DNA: TGTGCCAGCAGCTTTGACAGGGGGCGCCGGGAGACCCAGTACTTC. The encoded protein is CASSFDRGRRETQYF.

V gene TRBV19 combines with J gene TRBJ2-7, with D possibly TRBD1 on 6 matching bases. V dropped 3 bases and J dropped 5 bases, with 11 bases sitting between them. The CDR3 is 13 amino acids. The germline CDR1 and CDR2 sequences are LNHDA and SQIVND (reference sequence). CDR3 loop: CASSIGRGDEQYF. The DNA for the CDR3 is TGTGCCAGTAGTATCGGCAGGGGCGACGAGCAGTACTTC.

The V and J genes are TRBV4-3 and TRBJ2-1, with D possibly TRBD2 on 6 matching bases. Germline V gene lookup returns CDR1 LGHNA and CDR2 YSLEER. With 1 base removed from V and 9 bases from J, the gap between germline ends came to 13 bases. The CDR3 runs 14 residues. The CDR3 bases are TGCGCCAGCAGCCAAGTGGGGGGTAAGGGTGAGCAGTTCTTC. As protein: CASSQVGGKGEQFF.

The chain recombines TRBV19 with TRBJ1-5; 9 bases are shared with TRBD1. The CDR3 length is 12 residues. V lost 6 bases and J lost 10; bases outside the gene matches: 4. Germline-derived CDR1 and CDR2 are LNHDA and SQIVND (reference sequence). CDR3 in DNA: TGTGCCAGTAGCCTGGACAGGGGTCCCCAGCATTTT. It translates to CASSLDRGPQHF.